The 9 T cell receptor beta chains presented below share a single source sample, sequenced in a study of blood T cell repertoires in COVID-19. Measured with immunoSEQ multiplex PCR; TCRdb has only the in-frame clones, and not every one. The sample contains roughly 130,000 clones, approximately 88% of which appear only once. The sample comprised peripheral blood. The receptors were gathered from a woman aged 25-40 years who had recovered from COVID-19.

The genes are TRBV10-1 and TRBJ1-4; D is unresolved. V lost 6 bases and J 5 bases, leaving 19 bases between the germline ends. CDR1 WNHNN and CDR2 SYGVQD come from the germline V gene (reference sequence). This CDR3 comprises 16 residues. The CDR3 coding sequence is TGCGCCAGCAGCCACGGGGTCCTTCTCTTCAATGAAAAACTGTTTTTT. Translating gives CASSHGVLLFNEKLFF.

The CDR3 DNA reads TGCGCCAGCAGCCATGTCCCAACAGATAGCAATCAGCCCCAGCATTTT. Translation: CASSHVPTDSNQPQHF. This chain links TRBV4-1 with TRBJ1-5; D is unclear. V shed 3 bases and J shed 0 bases, with 12 bases lying between them. This CDR3 comprises 16 residues. CDR1 and CDR2 (germline): MGHRA, YSYEKL.

This chain uses TRBV5-1 with TRBJ1-1; D not resolved. The CDR3 extends over 14 amino acids. Germline lookup yields CDR1 SGHRS and CDR2 YFSETQ. V shed 5 bases and J shed 0 bases, with 11 bases lying between them. Written as DNA, the CDR3 is TGCGCCAGCAGGAAGAGCTTAATGAACACTGAAGCTTTCTTT. This codes for CASRKSLMNTEAFF.

The gene calls are TRBV29-1 and TRBJ2-1, with TRBD2 identical over 7 bases. The V and J ends lost 5 bases and 7 bases, in that order; junction bases with no gene match: 14. The CDR3 consists of 15 residues. Germline CDR1 reads SQVTM; CDR2 reads ANQGSEA. CDR3 region: CSVRGVGTTRNEQFF. The CDR3, as DNA: TGCAGCGTTCGGGGGGTGGGGACTACCCGGAATGAGCAGTTCTTC.

The V and J genes are TRBV27 and TRBJ1-1; no clear D. The CDR3 runs to 12 residues. V lost 5 bases, J lost 5 bases, and 9 bases lay in between. Germline V gene sequence: CDR1 MNHEY, CDR2 SMNVEV (reference sequence). CDR3 region: CASSPGFTEAFF. The CDR3 region has the DNA TGTGCCAGCAGTCCCGGGTTTACTGAAGCTTTCTTT.

The rearrangement joins TRBV3-1 (or the pseudogene TRBV3-2) to TRBJ2-2, with 14 bases that match TRBD2. CDR3 length: 17 residues. Germline V gives CDR1 LGHDT, CDR2 YNNKEL (reference sequence). After removal of 3 bases from V and 5 bases from J, the junction contained 5 bases not matched to a gene. The chain's CDR3 is CASSHGTSGSKTGELFF. The CDR3 nucleotides are TGTGCCAGCAGCCACGGGACTAGCGGGAGTAAAACCGGGGAGCTGTTTTTT.

This clone was seen just once. This chain links TRBV7-9 with TRBJ1-1; TRBD1 is a possible D gene (6 bases). Looked up from germline, CDR1 is SEHNR and CDR2 is FQNEAQ (reference sequence). The germline V and J ends were trimmed by 5 bases and 0 bases, with 16 bases remaining between them. The CDR3 consists of 16 residues. This CDR3 is CASSETGQRMNTEAFF. The DNA of the CDR3 is TGTGCCAGCAGCGAGACAGGCCAACGGATGAACACTGAAGCTTTCTTT.

In DNA form, the CDR3 reads TGCAGCGTTGAACTGACTAGCGAGAACACAGATACGCAGTATTTT. Translated, it gives CSVELTSENTDTQYF. The J gene is TRBJ2-3, the V gene TRBV29-1, with 8 positions matching TRBD2. Germline loops: CDR1 SQVTM, CDR2 ANQGSEA. Trimming took 2 bases from V and 2 from J; bases not matched to a gene: 6. The CDR3 extends over 15 amino acids.

J is TRBJ2-7 and V is TRBV11-2; D gene ambiguous. Germline CDR1 is SGHAT and CDR2 is FQNNGV. Trimming left V 3 bases short and J 5 bases short, with 8 bases between. The CDR3 is made up of 12 amino acids. CDR3 protein: CASSFNVDEQYF. The CDR3 DNA reads TGTGCCAGCAGCTTTAATGTAGACGAGCAGTACTTC.